The TCR beta chain described here comes from a study of blood T cell repertoires in COVID-19. For the study at large: Sample material is recorded as cDNA or gDNA derived from T cells, B-cell-depleted T cells, or PBMCs.

Unmatched junction bases numbered 7, after V lost 5 bases and J lost 4 bases. The CDR3 totals 15 residues. CDR1 is SGHNT and CDR2 is YENEEA in the germline V gene. Original processing notes: It was from reference gene primer amplification that nucleated cell counts were estimated. TCRdb's copy holds only in-frame clones and misses some; the assay was immunoSEQ multiplex PCR. Clone size and V and J calls were adopted from that table, with D and trimming inferred from the DNA. The sample yields around 210,000 clones, roughly 85% seen once. The receptor was derived from a man in his forties or fifties with COVID-19, enrolled during active disease. Sequences were obtained from peripheral blood. This sequence joins TRBV11-3 and TRBJ2-5; 10 nucleotides match TRBD1. This chain's CDR3 is CASSLGTGDRETQYF. CDR3 bases: TGTGCCAGCAGCCTGGGGACAGGGGATCGAGAGACCCAGTACTTC.